One and the same sample provided the 13 T cell receptor beta chains below, sequenced in a study of blood T cell repertoires in COVID-19. TCRdb keeps only in-frame clones here, not all; method: immunoSEQ multiplex PCR. The sample lists some 31,000 clones; approximately 93% were seen once. Sequenced: peripheral blood. These receptors were collected from a human donor in a cohort sampled during active COVID-19.

The chain has TRBV5-1 and TRBJ2-7; 8 positions match TRBD1. The V segment lost 0 bases and the J segment 2 bases; nucleotides outside the gene matches: 1. CDR1 is SGHRS, CDR2 YFSETQ, per germline. The CDR3 is 14 residues long. The CDR3 loop reads CASSLDRGTYEQYF. The DNA of the CDR3 is TGCGCCAGCAGCTTGGACAGGGGGACCTACGAGCAGTACTTC. Drawing the rest from reference TRBV5-1 and TRBJ2-7, the complete variable domain is KAGVTQTPRYLIKTRGQQVTLSCSPISGHRSVSWYQQTPGQGLQFLFEYFSETQRNKGNFPGRFSGRQFSNSRSEMNVSTLELGDSALYLCASSLDRGTYEQYFGPGTRLTVT.

To note about this clone: The same CDR3 arises from other DNA sequences in this sample as well. The CDR3: CASSLTSPYEQYF. In DNA, the CDR3 is TGCGCCAGCAGCTTGACGAGTCCATACGAGCAGTACTTC. The chain has TRBV5-1 and TRBJ2-7, with D unclear. Germline values: CDR1 SGHRS, CDR2 YFSETQ. The germline V and J ends were trimmed by 1 base and 4 bases, with 9 bases remaining between them. This CDR3 comprises 13 residues. The full variable domain, rest sourced from reference TRBV5-1 and TRBJ2-7, is KAGVTQTPRYLIKTRGQQVTLSCSPISGHRSVSWYQQTPGQGLQFLFEYFSETQRNKGNFPGRFSGRQFSNSRSEMNVSTLELGDSALYLCASSLTSPYEQYFGPGTRLTVT.

The V call is TRBV20-1, the J call TRBJ1-2; maybe TRBD1 (5 bases). The germline V and J ends were trimmed by 2 bases and 8 bases, with 9 bases remaining between them. There are 11 residues in the CDR3. From germline, CDR1 is DFQATT and CDR2 SNEGSKA (reference sequence). The CDR3: CSARSGVGYTF. The CDR3 nucleotides read TGCAGTGCTAGATCGGGGGTCGGCTACACCTTC.

This rearrangement joins TRBV9 to TRBJ2-3; tentatively, D is TRBD1 (6 bases). Germline-derived CDR1 and CDR2 are SGDLS and YYNGEE. Trimming removed 0 bases at V and 2 bases at J, with 10 bases between. The CDR3 loop spans 15 amino acids. The CDR3 DNA reads as TGTGCCAGCAGCGTAGCCCAGGGGAACACAGATACGCAGTATTTT. It specifies CASSVAQGNTDTQYF.

The genes are TRBV12-5 and TRBJ2-1; 7 bases are shared with TRBD1. Germline values: CDR1 LGHNT, CDR2 FRNRAP. The ends lost 1 base at V and 9 bases at J; junction bases unmatched: 15. The CDR3 sequence is 17 residues long. CDR3 sequence (DNA): TGTGCTAGTGGTTTGGACGAACAGGGGTGGGGTCGCATTGAGCAGTTCTTC. Translation: CASGLDEQGWGRIEQFF.

This clone appeared a single time. The CDR3 here is CASSAGQYYEQYF. Here the CDR3 DNA reads TGTGCCAGCAGTGCCGGACAGTACTACGAGCAGTACTTC. The chain joins TRBV27 to TRBJ2-7, with D perhaps matching TRBD1 (6 bases). Trimming removed 5 bases at V and 3 bases at J, with 11 bases between. Germline V gene lookup returns CDR1 MNHEY and CDR2 SMNVEV (reference sequence). The CDR3 runs to 13 residues.

The V gene is TRBV28, the J gene TRBJ2-3, with 7 bases that match TRBD2. The germline V gene encodes CDR1 MDHEN and CDR2 SYDVKM. Losses at the gene ends were 3 bases for V and 5 bases for J; bases not matched to a gene: 8. CDR3 size: 15 residues. The CDR3 coding sequence is TGTGCCAGCAGTTTTCGTGGGAGGGCCGTAGATACGCAGTATTTT. Its protein is CASSFRGRAVDTQYF. The full variable domain, in which reference TRBV28 and TRBJ2-3 provide the parts outside the CDR3, is DVKVTQSSRYLVKRTGEKVFLECVQDMDHENMFWYRQDPGLGLRLIYFSYDVKMKEKGDIPEGYSVSREKKERFSLILESASTNQTSMYLCASSFRGRAVDTQYFGPGTRLTVL.

The rearrangement links TRBV23-1 to TRBJ1-1; D is possibly TRBD1 (5 bases). TRBV23-1 is labeled an ORF, and its function is uncertain. With 2 bases removed from V and 2 bases from J, the gap between germline ends came to 15 bases. The CDR3 extends over 16 amino acids. CDR3 sequence (DNA): TGCGCCAGCAGTCAACGACAGATTTGGGGAAACACTGAAGCTTTCTTT. It codes for CASSQRQIWGNTEAFF.

The chain links TRBV2 to TRBJ2-1; possible D gene TRBD1, 5 bases. Germline values: CDR1 SNHLY, CDR2 FYNNEI. Deletions cut 2 bases from V and 5 bases from J, with 13 bases between. The CDR3 has 15 residues. In nucleotides, the CDR3 is TGTGCCAGCAGTGAAAGGCAGGGATTCGACAATGAGCAGTTCTTC. This codes for CASSERQGFDNEQFF.

This clone was detected once. The genes are TRBV7-8 and TRBJ2-7; 9 bases align to TRBD1. The V segment lost 4 bases and the J segment 5 bases; nucleotides outside the gene matches: 3. Germline CDR1 SGHVS, CDR2 FQNEAQ. The CDR3 totals 13 residues. The chain's CDR3 is CASSWGTGNEQYF. In DNA, the CDR3 is TGTGCCAGCAGCTGGGGGACAGGGAACGAGCAGTACTTC.

The rearrangement links TRBV5-5 to TRBJ2-1; D gene ambiguous. Germline V lookup: CDR1 SGHKS, CDR2 YYEKEE (reference sequence). The CDR3 totals 16 residues. With 2 bases removed from V and 6 bases from J, the gap between germline ends came to 18 bases. For the CDR3, the DNA is TGTGCCAGCAGCTTCGCGTTAGACACCGGTAGCAATGAGCAGTTCTTC. The encoded protein is CASSFALDTGSNEQFF.

The chain joins TRBV19 to TRBJ2-1, with TRBD1 identical over 8 bases. Germline CDR1 LNHDA, CDR2 SQIVND (reference sequence). CDR3 length equals 14 residues. J lost 5 bases, V lost 9 bases, and 9 bases had no gene match. The CDR3, as DNA: TGTGCCAGCCGACAGGGGTCAGGAAACAATGAGCAGTTCTTC. Translated, it gives CASRQGSGNNEQFF.

The V gene is TRBV27, the J gene TRBJ1-2; the D is unclear. Per the germline V gene, CDR1 is MNHEY and CDR2 is SMNVEV (reference sequence). The CDR3 has 17 residues. Trimming cost V 2 bases and J 4 bases, with 20 bases left between them. CDR3 region: CASSLRGREGVFYGYTF. DNA for the CDR3: TGTGCCAGCAGTTTAAGAGGCAGAGAGGGAGTATTCTATGGCTACACCTTC.